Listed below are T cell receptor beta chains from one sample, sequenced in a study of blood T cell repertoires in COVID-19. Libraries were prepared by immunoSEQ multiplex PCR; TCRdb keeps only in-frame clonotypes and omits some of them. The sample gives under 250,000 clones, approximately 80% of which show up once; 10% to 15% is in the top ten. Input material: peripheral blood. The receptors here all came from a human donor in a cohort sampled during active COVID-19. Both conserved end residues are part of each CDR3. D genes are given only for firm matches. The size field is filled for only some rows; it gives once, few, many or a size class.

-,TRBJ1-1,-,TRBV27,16,TGTGCCAGCAGAACACAGGGAGGGTGGTTGAACACTGAAGCTTTCTTT,CASRTQGGWLNTEAFF
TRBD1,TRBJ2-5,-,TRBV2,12,TGTGCCAGCATCGACAGGGGGGGGACCCAGTACTTC,CASIDRGGTQYF
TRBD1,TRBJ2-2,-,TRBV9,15,TGTGCCAGCAGCGTTGGGACAGGGAACACCGGGGAGCTGTTTTTT,CASSVGTGNTGELFF
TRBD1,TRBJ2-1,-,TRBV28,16,TGTGCCAGCAGTTTACCTGGACAGGGGACGGTCAATGAGCAGTTCTTC,CASSLPGQGTVNEQFF
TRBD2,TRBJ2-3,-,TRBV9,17,TGTGCCAGCAGCGCGGGACTAGCGGGGGCCGGCACAGATACGCAGTATTTT,CASSAGLAGAGTDTQYF
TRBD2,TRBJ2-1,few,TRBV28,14,TGTGCCAGCAGTCCTTTGACTAGCGGGAGACCCCAGTTCTTC,CASSPLTSGRPQFF
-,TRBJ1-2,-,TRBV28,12,TGTGCCAGCAGTTTGGGGGGACGTGGCTACACCTTC,CASSLGGRGYTF
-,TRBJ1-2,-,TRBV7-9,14,TGTGCCAGCAGCTTATCAGGCTGGAACTATGGCTACACCTTC,CASSLSGWNYGYTF
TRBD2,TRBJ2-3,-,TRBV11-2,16,TGTGCCAGCAGCTTCCCCCTAGCGGGAAGGTCAGATACGCAGTATTTT,CASSFPLAGRSDTQYF
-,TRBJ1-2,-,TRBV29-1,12,TGCAGCGTTGACGGACAGAACTATGGCTACACCTTC,CSVDGQNYGYTF
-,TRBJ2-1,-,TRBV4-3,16,TGCGCCAGCAGCCAAGCCCATTTCGACAGGACAAATGAGCAGTTCTTC,CASSQAHFDRTNEQFF
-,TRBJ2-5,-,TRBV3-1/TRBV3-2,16,TGTGCCAGCAGCCAAGATCCCAGTCAGGGCCAAGAGACCCAGTACTTC,CASSQDPSQGQETQYF
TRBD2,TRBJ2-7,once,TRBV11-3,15,TGTGCCAGCAGTACCGGGACTAGCGGGACCTACGAGCAGTACTTC,CASSTGTSGTYEQYF
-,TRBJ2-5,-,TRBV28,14,TGTGCCAGCAGCGCGACAGCTTTCCAAGAGACCCAGTACTTC,CASSATAFQETQYF
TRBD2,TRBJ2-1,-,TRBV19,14,TGTGCCAGTAGTAACAGACTAGCTATCAATGAGCAGTTCTTC,CASSNRLAINEQFF
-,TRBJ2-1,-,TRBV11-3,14,TGTGCCAGCAGCTTAGGGTCTCGCGTCAATGAGCAGTTCTTC,CASSLGSRVNEQFF
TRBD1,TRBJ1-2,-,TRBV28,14,TGTGCCAGCAGTCCCCCGGGACAGGGCTATGGCTACACCTTC,CASSPPGQGYGYTF
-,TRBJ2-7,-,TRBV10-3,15,TGTGCCATCAGTGAGTCTACAGAGGGTACCTACGAGCAGTACTTC,CAISESTEGTYEQYF
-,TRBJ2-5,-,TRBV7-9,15,TGTGCCAGCAGCCCCCTAGGAGGGAACCAAGAGACCCAGTACTTC,CASSPLGGNQETQYF
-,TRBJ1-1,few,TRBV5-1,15,TGCGCCAGCAGCTTGGACCGCCAAGTGAGCACTGAAGCTTTCTTT,CASSLDRQVSTEAFF
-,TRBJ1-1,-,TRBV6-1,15,TGTGCCAGCAGTGAAGTGGCCAGGCGAATCGCTGAGGCTTTCTTT,CASSEVARRIAEAFF
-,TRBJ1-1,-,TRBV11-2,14,TGTGCCAGCAGCTTAGGCCCCGGGGGAACTGAAGCTTTCTTT,CASSLGPGGTEAFF
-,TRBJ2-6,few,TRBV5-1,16,TGCGCCAGCAGCCCGGAGGGAATCTCTGGGGCCAACGTCCTGACTTTC,CASSPEGISGANVLTF
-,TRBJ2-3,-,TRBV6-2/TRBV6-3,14,TGTGCCAGCAGTTACCGTGGGCCCGCAGATACGCAGTATTTT,CASSYRGPADTQYF